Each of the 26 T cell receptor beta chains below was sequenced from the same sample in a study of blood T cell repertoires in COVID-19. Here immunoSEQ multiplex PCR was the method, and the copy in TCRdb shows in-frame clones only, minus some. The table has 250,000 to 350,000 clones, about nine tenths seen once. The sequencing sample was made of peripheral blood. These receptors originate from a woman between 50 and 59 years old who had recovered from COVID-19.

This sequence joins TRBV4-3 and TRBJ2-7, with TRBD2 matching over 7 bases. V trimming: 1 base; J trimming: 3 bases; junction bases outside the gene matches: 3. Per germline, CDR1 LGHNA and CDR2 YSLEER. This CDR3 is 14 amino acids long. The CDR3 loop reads CASSQAASGYEQYF. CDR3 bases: TGCGCCAGCAGCCAAGCGGCTAGCGGCTACGAGCAGTACTTC.

CDR3 coding DNA: TGTGCCAGCAGTCCAAGGACAGGGATGCGGGAGACCCAGTACTTC. Its protein is CASSPRTGMRETQYF. This chain joins TRBV27 and TRBJ2-5; 8 bases match TRBD1. Germline lookup yields CDR1 MNHEY and CDR2 SMNVEV (reference sequence). This CDR3 spans 15 amino acids. Trimming took 5 bases from V and 5 from J; bases not matched to a gene: 10.

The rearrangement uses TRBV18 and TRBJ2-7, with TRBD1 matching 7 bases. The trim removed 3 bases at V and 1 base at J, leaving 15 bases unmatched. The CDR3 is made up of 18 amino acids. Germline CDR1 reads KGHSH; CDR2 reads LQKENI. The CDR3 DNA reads TGTGCCAGCTCACCTCCGAGGGGGCGCGGTCTTGGGTCCTACGAGCAGTACTTC. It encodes CASSPPRGRGLGSYEQYF. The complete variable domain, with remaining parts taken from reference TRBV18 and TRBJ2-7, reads NAGVMQNPRHLVRRRGQEARLRCSPMKGHSHVYWYRQLPEEGLKFMVYLQKENIIDESGMPKERFSAEFPKEGPSILRIQQVVRGDSAAYFCASSPPRGRGLGSYEQYFGPGTRLTVT.

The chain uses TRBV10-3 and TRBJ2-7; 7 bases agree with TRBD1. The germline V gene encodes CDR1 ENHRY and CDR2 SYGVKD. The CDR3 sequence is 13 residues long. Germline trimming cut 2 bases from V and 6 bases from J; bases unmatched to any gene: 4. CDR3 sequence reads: CAISEEGAGEQYF. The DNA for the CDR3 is TGTGCCATCAGTGAGGAGGGGGCGGGCGAGCAGTACTTC.

The CDR3 protein is CASSPTNYYPQHF. The CDR3 DNA is TGTGCCAGCAGTCCCACTAACTACTACCCCCAGCATTTT. This chain joins TRBV6-5 and TRBJ1-5; D call uncertain. The CDR3 is 13 residues long. CDR1 is MNHEY, CDR2 SVGAGI, per germline. Trimming pared 5 bases from V and 10 bases from J, leaving 15 bases between.

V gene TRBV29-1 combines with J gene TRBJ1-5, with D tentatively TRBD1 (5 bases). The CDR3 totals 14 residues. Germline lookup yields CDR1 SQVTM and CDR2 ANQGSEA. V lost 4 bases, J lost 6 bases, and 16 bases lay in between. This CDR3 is CSVVVAGWGQPQHF. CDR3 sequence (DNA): TGCAGCGTTGTGGTGGCAGGGTGGGGTCAGCCCCAGCATTTT.

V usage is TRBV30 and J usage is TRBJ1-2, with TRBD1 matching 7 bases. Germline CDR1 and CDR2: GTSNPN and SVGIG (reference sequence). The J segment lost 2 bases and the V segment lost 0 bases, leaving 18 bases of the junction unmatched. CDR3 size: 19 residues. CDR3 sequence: CAWSVLKGAISRYNYGYTF. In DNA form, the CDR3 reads TGTGCCTGGAGTGTACTTAAGGGGGCGATAAGTCGATACAACTATGGCTACACCTTC.

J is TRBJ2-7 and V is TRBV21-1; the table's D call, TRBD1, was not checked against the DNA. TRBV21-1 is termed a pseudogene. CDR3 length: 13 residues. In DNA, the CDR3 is TGTGCCAGCCGGTTAACAGGGGCCTACGAGCAGTACTTC. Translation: CASRLTGAYEQYF.

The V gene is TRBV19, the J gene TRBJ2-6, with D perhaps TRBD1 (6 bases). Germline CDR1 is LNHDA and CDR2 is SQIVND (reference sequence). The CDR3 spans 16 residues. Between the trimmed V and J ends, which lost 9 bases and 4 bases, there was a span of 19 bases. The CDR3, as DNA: TGTGCCAGCAACAGGGTGGTCGGACTGGGGGCCAACGTCCTGACTTTC. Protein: CASNRVVGLGANVLTF. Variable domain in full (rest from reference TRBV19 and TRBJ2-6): DGGITQSPKYLFRKEGQNVTLSCEQNLNHDAMYWYRQDPGQGLRLIYYSQIVNDFQKGDIAEGYSVSREKKESFPLTVTSAQKNPTAFYLCASNRVVGLGANVLTFGAGSRLTVL.

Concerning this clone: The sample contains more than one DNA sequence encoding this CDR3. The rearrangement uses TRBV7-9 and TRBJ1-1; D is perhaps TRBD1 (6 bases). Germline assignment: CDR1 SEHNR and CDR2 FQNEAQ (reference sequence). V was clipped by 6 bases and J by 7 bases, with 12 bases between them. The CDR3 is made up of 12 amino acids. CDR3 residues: CASRQTGHEAFF. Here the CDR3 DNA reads TGTGCCAGCAGGCAAACAGGGCATGAAGCTTTCTTT.

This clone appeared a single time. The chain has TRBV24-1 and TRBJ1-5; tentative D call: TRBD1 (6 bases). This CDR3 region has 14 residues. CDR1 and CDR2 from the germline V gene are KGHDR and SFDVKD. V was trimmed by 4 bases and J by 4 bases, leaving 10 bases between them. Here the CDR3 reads CATSEGGGNQPQHF. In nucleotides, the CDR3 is TGTGCCACCAGTGAAGGGGGTGGAAATCAGCCCCAGCATTTT.

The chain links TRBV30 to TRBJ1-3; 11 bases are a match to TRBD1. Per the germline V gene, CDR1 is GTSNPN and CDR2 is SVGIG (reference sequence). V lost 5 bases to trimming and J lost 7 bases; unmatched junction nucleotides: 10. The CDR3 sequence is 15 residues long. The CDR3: CAWAGDRGIWNTIYF. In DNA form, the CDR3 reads TGTGCCTGGGCCGGGGACAGGGGGATATGGAACACCATATATTTT. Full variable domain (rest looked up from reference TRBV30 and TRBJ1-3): SQTIHQWPATLVQPVGSPLSLECTVEGTSNPNLYWYRQAAGRGLQLLFYSVGIGQISSEVPQNLSASRPQDRQFILSSKKLLLSDSGFYLCAWAGDRGIWNTIYFGEGSWLTVV.

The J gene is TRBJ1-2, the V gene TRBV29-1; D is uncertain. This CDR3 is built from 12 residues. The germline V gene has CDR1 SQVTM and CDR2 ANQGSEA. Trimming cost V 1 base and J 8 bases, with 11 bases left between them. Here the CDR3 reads CSVEGAGWGYTF. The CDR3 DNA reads TGCAGCGTTGAAGGTGCGGGCTGGGGCTACACCTTC.

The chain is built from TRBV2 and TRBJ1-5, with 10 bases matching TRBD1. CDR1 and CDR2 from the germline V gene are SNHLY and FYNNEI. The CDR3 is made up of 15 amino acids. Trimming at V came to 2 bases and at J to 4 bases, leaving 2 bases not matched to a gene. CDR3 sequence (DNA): TGTGCCAGCAGTGAAAGGGACAGGGGAAATCAGCCCCAGCATTTT. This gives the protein CASSERDRGNQPQHF.

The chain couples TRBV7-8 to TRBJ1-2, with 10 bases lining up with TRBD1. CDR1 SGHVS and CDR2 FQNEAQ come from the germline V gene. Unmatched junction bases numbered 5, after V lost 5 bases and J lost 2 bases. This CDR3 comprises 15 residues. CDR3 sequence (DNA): TGTGCCAGCAGCCCGAGACAGGGGGCCAACTATGGCTACACCTTC. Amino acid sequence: CASSPRQGANYGYTF.

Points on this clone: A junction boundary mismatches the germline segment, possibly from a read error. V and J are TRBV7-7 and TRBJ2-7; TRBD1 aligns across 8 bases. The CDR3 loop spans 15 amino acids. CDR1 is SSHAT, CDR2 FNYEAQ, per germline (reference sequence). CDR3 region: CASSLTSGQGYEQYF. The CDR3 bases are TGTGCTAGCAGTTTAACCTCCGGACAGGGCTACGAGCAGTACTTC. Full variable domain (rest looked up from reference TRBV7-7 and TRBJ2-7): GAGVSQSPRYKVTKRGQDVTLRCDPISSHATLYWYQQALGQGPEFLTYFNYEAQPDKSGLPSDRFSAERPEGSISTLTIQRTEQRDSAMYRCASSLTSGQGYEQYFGPGTRLTVT.

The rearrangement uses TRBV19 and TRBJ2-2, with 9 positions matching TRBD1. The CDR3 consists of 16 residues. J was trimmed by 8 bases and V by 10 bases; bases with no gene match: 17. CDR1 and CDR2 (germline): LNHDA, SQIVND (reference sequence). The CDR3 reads CATSRAPGTGIGELFF. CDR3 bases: TGTGCCACTTCTCGCGCCCCCGGGACAGGGATAGGGGAGCTGTTTTTT. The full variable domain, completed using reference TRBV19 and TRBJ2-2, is DGGITQSPKYLFRKEGQNVTLSCEQNLNHDAMYWYRQDPGQGLRLIYYSQIVNDFQKGDIAEGYSVSREKKESFPLTVTSAQKNPTAFYLCATSRAPGTGIGELFFGEGSRLTVL.

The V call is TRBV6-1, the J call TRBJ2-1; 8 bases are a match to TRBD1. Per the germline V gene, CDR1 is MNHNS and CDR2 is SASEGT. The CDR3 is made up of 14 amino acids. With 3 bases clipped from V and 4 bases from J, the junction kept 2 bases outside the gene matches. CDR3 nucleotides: TGTGCCAGCAGTGAGAGACAGGGGTACAATGAGCAGTTCTTC. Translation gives CASSERQGYNEQFF.

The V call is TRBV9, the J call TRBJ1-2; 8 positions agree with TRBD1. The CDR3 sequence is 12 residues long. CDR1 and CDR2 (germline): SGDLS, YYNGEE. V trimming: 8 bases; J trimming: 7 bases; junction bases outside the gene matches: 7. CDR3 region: CASKRTGSGYTF. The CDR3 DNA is TGTGCCAGTAAAAGGACAGGGAGTGGCTACACCTTC. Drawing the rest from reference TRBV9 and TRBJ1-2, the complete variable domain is DSGVTQTPKHLITATGQRVTLRCSPRSGDLSVYWYQQSLDQGLQFLIQYYNGEERAKGNILERFSAQQFPDLHSELNLSSLELGDSALYFCASKRTGSGYTFGSGTRLTVV.

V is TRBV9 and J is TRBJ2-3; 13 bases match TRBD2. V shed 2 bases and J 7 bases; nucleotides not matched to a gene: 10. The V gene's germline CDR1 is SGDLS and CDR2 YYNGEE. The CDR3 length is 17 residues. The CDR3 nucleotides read TGTGCCAGCAGCGTCACTAGCGGGGGGGCAGTTGTAAATACGCAGTATTTT. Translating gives CASSVTSGGAVVNTQYF. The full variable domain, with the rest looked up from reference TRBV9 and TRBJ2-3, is DSGVTQTPKHLITATGQRVTLRCSPRSGDLSVYWYQQSLDQGLQFLIQYYNGEERAKGNILERFSAQQFPDLHSELNLSSLELGDSALYFCASSVTSGGAVVNTQYFGPGTRLTVL.

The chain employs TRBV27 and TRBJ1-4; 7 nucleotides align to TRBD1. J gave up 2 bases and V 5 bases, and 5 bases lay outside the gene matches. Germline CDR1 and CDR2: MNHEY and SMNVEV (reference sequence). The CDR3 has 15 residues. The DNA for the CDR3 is TGTGCCAGCAGTCCTTACAGGGGCACTAATGAAAAACTGTTTTTT. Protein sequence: CASSPYRGTNEKLFF.

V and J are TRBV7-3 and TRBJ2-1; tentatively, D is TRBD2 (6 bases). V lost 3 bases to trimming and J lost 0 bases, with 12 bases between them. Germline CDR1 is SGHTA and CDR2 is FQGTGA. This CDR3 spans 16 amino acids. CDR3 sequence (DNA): TGTGCCAGCAGCTTCCTCCAGACTAGCTCCTACAATGAGCAGTTCTTC. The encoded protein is CASSFLQTSSYNEQFF.

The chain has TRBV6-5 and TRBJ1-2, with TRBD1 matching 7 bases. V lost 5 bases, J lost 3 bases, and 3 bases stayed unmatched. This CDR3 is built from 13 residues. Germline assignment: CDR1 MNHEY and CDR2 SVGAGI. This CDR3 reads CASSHTGDYGYTF. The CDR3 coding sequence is TGTGCCAGCAGTCATACAGGGGACTATGGCTACACCTTC.

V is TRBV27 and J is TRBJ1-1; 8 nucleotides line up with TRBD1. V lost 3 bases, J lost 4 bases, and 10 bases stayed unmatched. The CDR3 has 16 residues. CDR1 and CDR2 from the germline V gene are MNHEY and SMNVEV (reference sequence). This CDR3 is CASSFPRQGLGTEAFF. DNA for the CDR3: TGTGCCAGCAGTTTCCCGAGACAGGGGCTCGGCACTGAAGCTTTCTTT.

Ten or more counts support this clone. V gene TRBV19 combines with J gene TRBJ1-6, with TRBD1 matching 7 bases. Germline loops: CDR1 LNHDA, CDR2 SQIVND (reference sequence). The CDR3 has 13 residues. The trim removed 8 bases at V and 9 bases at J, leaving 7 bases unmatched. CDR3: CASSTTGSSPLHF. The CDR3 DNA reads TGTGCCAGTTCCACGACAGGGAGTTCACCCCTCCACTTT.

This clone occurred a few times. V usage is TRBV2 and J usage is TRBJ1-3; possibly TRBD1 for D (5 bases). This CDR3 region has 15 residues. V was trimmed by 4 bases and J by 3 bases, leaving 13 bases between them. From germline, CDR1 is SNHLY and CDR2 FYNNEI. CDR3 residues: CASSASRARGNTIYF. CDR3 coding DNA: TGTGCCAGCAGTGCGTCCAGGGCTCGTGGAAACACCATATATTTT.